This T cell receptor beta chain was sequenced in a study of CD8 T cells in ankylosing spondylitis. V dropped 1 base and J dropped 4 bases, with 7 bases sitting between them. Germline-derived CDR1 and CDR2 are MNHNS and SASEGT. This CDR3 has 14 residues. In TCRdb, the 5' RACE reads were re-called with MiXCR into one record per CDR3 protein. The data contain about 320,000 distinct CDR3 sequences, 9.5% to 13% of them singletons. There are many counts of this clonotype. The sequencing input was blood, either unsorted or a sorted T cell fraction (not recorded which). The receptor's source is a female donor with ankylosing spondylitis or in good health (not recorded which). The chain uses TRBV6-1 and TRBJ2-2; no firm D call. CDR3 sequence: CASSEEKITGELFF. In DNA form, the CDR3 reads TGTGCCAGCAGTGAAGAGAAAATCACCGGGGAGCTGTTTTTT.